Sequencing of this T cell receptor (beta chain) was carried out in a study of blood T cell repertoires in COVID-19. About the research overall: The samples span acute and convalescent COVID-19 from the United States, Italy and Spain. In each case, the material was cDNA or gDNA derived from T cells, B-cell-depleted T cells, or PBMCs.

Original processing methods: How many nucleated cells were present was estimated from reference gene primer amplification. Generated by immunoSEQ multiplex PCR, the TCRdb table keeps only in-frame clones and is missing some. That table is the source of V, J and clone size, and D and trimming were worked out from the DNA. The sample yields around 270,000 clones, 80% to 90% seen once. The sample comprised peripheral blood. This sequence originates from a man aged 35-49 years with acute or convalescent COVID-19.

CDR3 region: CASSEVEGTHYTF. CDR3 DNA sequence: TGTGCCAGCAGTGAGGTAGAGGGAACGCACTACACCTTC. This sequence joins TRBV6-4 and TRBJ1-2, with unresolved D. V lost 3 bases and J 10 bases, leaving 15 bases between the germline ends. Germline V gene data show CDR1 as MRHNA and CDR2 as SNTAGT. The CDR3 is 13 residues long.